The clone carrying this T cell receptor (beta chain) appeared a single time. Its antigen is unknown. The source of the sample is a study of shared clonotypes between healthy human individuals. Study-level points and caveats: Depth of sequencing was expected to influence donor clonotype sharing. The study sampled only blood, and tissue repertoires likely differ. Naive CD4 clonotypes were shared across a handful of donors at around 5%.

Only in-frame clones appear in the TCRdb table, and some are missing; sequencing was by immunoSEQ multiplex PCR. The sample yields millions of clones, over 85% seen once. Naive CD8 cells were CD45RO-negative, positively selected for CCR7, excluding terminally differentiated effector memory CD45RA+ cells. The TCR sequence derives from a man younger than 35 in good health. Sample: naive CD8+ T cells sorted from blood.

In DNA form, the CDR3 reads TGTGCCAGCAGCTCTGAGGGACAGGGGTACTACGAGCAGTACTTC. This translates into CASSSEGQGYYEQYF. V gene TRBV13 combines with J gene TRBJ2-7; TRBD1 agrees at 10 bases. With 4 bases clipped from V and 3 bases from J, the junction kept 6 bases outside the gene matches. The germline CDR1 and CDR2 sequences are PRHDT and FYEKMQ (reference sequence). This CDR3 region has 15 residues.